This passage covers 6 T cell receptor beta chains from one sample sequenced in a study of T cell repertoires in cytomegalovirus infection. TCRdb passed the reads through MiXCR, listing each CDR3 protein once. The sample has about 530,000 distinct CDR3 sequences, roughly 29% seen once. Sequences were obtained from PBMCs. The receptors come from a human donor in good health (CMV status not recorded). Some clones in this sample may be carry-over from other donors' samples.

This chain uses TRBV6-5 with TRBJ2-3, with D maybe TRBD2 (6 bases). The CDR3 consists of 14 residues. Trimming removed 10 bases from V and 3 bases from J, with 17 bases in between. Germline V CDR1 and CDR2: MNHEY, SVGAGI. Here the CDR3 DNA reads TGTGCCACCCGCTGGAGGGCCTGGACAGATACGCAGTATTTT. Its protein is CATRWRAWTDTQYF.

This chain uses TRBV10-3 with TRBJ2-3; 10 bases map to TRBD1. The CDR3 spans 17 residues. Unmatched junction bases numbered 17, after V lost 8 bases and J lost 6 bases. Looked up from germline, CDR1 is ENHRY and CDR2 is SYGVKD. Written as DNA, the CDR3 is TGTGCCATCCGACAGGGGGCTGGGAGCGGGAGTAGCGATACGCAGTATTTT. Protein: CAIRQGAGSGSSDTQYF.

Only one count was recorded for this clonotype. The CDR3 sequence is CASSPDGRTGELFF. The CDR3 coding sequence is TGTGCCAGCAGCCCAGATGGACGGACCGGGGAGCTGTTTTTT. The chain is built from TRBV7-6 and TRBJ2-2; D ambiguous. The germline gives CDR1 SGHVS, CDR2 FNYEAQ. V was trimmed by 5 bases and J by 5 bases, leaving 12 bases between them. CDR3 size: 14 residues.

The rearrangement joins TRBV10-3 to TRBJ2-1, with 14 bases fitting TRBD2. The CDR3 covers 16 residues. V gave up 6 bases and J gave up 1 base; unmatched junction bases: 2. Germline V CDR1 and CDR2: ENHRY, SYGVKD. CDR3 DNA: TGTGCCATCAGGGGGACTAGCGGGAGATCCTACAATGAGCAGTTCTTC. Protein: CAIRGTSGRSYNEQFF.

This clonotype came up many times. V gene TRBV7-2 combines with J gene TRBJ2-5, with 7 bases fitting TRBD1. Per germline, CDR1 SGHTA and CDR2 FQGNSA. The V segment lost 7 bases and the J segment 4 bases; nucleotides outside the gene matches: 12. This CDR3 has 15 amino acids. In nucleotides, the CDR3 is TGTGCCAGCACCACCGCCCTAGGGGGCGCAGAGACCCAGTACTTC. Translation: CASTTALGGAETQYF.

The chain joins TRBV7-2 to TRBJ2-6; D ambiguous. CDR1 and CDR2 from the germline V gene are SGHTA and FQGNSA. The V gene lost 6 bases and the J gene lost 4 bases, with 7 bases spanning the gap. The CDR3 consists of 13 residues. This CDR3 reads CASSAAGANVLTF. CDR3 nucleotide sequence: TGTGCCAGCAGTGCCGCGGGGGCCAACGTCCTGACTTTC.